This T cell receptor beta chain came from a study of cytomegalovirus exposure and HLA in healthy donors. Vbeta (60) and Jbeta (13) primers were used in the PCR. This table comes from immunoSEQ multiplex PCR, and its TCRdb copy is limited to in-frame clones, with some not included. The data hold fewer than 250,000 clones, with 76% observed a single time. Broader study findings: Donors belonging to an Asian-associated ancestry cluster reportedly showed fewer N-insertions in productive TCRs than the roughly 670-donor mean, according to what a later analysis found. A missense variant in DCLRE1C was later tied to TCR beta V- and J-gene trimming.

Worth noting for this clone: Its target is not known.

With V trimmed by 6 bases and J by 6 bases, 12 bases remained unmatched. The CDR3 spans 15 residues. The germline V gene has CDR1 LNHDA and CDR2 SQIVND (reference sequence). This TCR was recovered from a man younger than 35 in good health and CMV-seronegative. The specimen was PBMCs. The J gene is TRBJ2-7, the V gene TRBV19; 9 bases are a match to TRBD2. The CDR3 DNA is TGTGCCAGTAGCCATGGCGGGAGGGTGCTACCCGAGCAGTACTTC. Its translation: CASSHGGRVLPEQYF.